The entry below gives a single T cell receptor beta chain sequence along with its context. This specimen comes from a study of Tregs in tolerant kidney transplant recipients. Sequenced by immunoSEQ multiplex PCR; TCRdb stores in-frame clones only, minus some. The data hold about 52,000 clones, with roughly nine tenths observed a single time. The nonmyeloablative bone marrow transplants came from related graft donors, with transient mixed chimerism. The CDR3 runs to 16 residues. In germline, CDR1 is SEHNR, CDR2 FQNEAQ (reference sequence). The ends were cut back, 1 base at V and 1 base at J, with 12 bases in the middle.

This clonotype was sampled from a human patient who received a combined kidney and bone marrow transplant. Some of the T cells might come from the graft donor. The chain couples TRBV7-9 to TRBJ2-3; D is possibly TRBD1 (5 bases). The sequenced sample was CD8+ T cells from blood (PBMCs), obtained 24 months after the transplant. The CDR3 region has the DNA TGTGCCAGCAGCTTAGTCGACAGACCTCGCACAGATACGCAGTATTTT. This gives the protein CASSLVDRPRTDTQYF.